Presented here are 18 T cell receptor beta chains from one specimen sequenced in a study of blood T cell repertoires in COVID-19. Method: immunoSEQ multiplex PCR; TCRdb's copy keeps in-frame clones and lacks some. The sample yields roughly 200,000 clones, around 85% seen once. Source material: PBMCs or T cells enriched from blood (not recorded which). Every receptor here comes from a man aged 35-49 years who had recovered from COVID-19.

This clone is a singleton in its sample. The chain recombines TRBV9 with TRBJ1-2; D possibly corresponds to TRBD1 (6 bases). The CDR3 extends over 14 amino acids. Germline V gene sequence: CDR1 SGDLS, CDR2 YYNGEE. Trimming removed 0 bases at V and 7 bases at J, with 13 bases between. The CDR3 DNA reads as TGTGCCAGCAGCGTAGGAGCAGGGGACGGTGGCTACACCTTC. This encodes CASSVGAGDGGYTF. The full variable domain, in which reference TRBV9 and TRBJ1-2 provide the parts outside the CDR3, is DSGVTQTPKHLITATGQRVTLRCSPRSGDLSVYWYQQSLDQGLQFLIQYYNGEERAKGNILERFSAQQFPDLHSELNLSSLELGDSALYFCASSVGAGDGGYTFGSGTRLTVV.

As for this clone: The same CDR3 arises from other DNA sequences in this sample as well. The chain couples TRBV5-1 to TRBJ2-1; 10 positions match TRBD2. CDR1 and CDR2 (germline): SGHRS, YFSETQ. Trimming removed 2 bases from V and 4 bases from J; junction bases left unmatched: 3. CDR3 size: 15 residues. This CDR3 reads CASSFLAGAYNEQFF. In DNA form, the CDR3 reads TGCGCCAGCAGCTTCCTAGCGGGAGCTTACAATGAGCAGTTCTTC.

This chain links TRBV4-1 with TRBJ2-7; 8 bases are shared with TRBD2. Looked up from germline, CDR1 is MGHRA and CDR2 is YSYEKL. The CDR3 contains 16 residues. V shed 4 bases and J 2 bases; nucleotides not matched to a gene: 10. DNA of the CDR3: TGCGCCAGCAGCCGGAATAGCGGGGAGTTCCCCTACGAGCAGTACTTC. This codes for CASSRNSGEFPYEQYF.

The chain employs TRBV13 and TRBJ1-3; TRBD1 agrees at 11 bases. Germline values: CDR1 PRHDT, CDR2 FYEKMQ (reference sequence). J lost 1 base, V lost 5 bases, and 7 bases had no gene match. CDR3 size: 17 residues. CDR3 region: CASSHGGQGASGNTIYF. In DNA, the CDR3 is TGTGCCAGCAGCCACGGTGGACAGGGGGCGTCTGGAAACACCATATATTTT.

This chain connects TRBV27 to TRBJ2-7; 8 positions agree with TRBD1. J gave up 4 bases and V 0 bases, and 2 bases lay outside the gene matches. From germline, CDR1 is MNHEY and CDR2 SMNVEV (reference sequence). This CDR3 region has 14 residues. The CDR3 protein is CASSLSDRGYEQYF. The CDR3 nucleotides read TGTGCCAGCAGTTTATCTGACAGGGGATACGAGCAGTACTTC.

The chain couples TRBV10-2 to TRBJ2-1; the D gene is possibly TRBD2 (5 bases). Germline lookup yields CDR1 WSHSY and CDR2 SAAADI. The V gene lost 6 bases and the J gene lost 8 bases, with 14 bases spanning the gap. The CDR3 has 13 residues. The CDR3, as DNA: TGCGCCAGCAGGGATACTAGTAGAGATGAGCAGTTCTTC. It codes for CASRDTSRDEQFF.

V gene TRBV6-1 combines with J gene TRBJ2-7, with D perhaps TRBD2 (5 bases). This CDR3 spans 12 amino acids. Germline CDR1 MNHNS, CDR2 SASEGT. With 3 bases removed from V and 6 bases from J, the gap between germline ends came to 9 bases. Here the CDR3 DNA reads TGTGCCAGCAGTGAGAGGCGGGTCGAGCAGTACTTC. This codes for CASSERRVEQYF.

This chain joins TRBV19 and TRBJ1-6, with 7 positions matching TRBD1. CDR1 and CDR2 (germline): LNHDA, SQIVND (reference sequence). The CDR3 extends over 15 amino acids. Trimming at V came to 6 bases and at J to 0 bases, leaving 2 bases not matched to a gene. In DNA form, the CDR3 reads TGTGCCAGTAGCAGGGACAGCTCCTATAATTCACCCCTCCACTTT. It translates to CASSRDSSYNSPLHF.

A few counts support this clone. The chain joins TRBV5-4 to TRBJ1-6, with D uncertain. Germline assignment: CDR1 SGHNT and CDR2 YYREEE (reference sequence). V was shortened by 2 bases and J by 7 bases, with 4 bases between the two germline ends. The CDR3 is 12 amino acids. The CDR3 sequence is CASSLLNSPLHF. In DNA form, the CDR3 reads TGTGCCAGCAGCTTACTAAATTCACCCCTCCACTTT. The whole variable domain, remainder taken from reference TRBV5-4 and TRBJ1-6, is ETGVTQSPTHLIKTRGQQVTLRCSSQSGHNTVSWYQQALGQGPQFIFQYYREEENGRGNFPPRFSGLQFPNYSSELNVNALELDDSALYLCASSLLNSPLHFGNGTRLTVT.

The genes are TRBV4-3 and TRBJ2-5, with 7 bases identical to TRBD2. The CDR3 runs to 15 residues. Germline loops: CDR1 LGHNA, CDR2 YSLEER. The junction had 2 bases not matched to a gene; V was cut back by 0 bases and J by 1 base. This chain's CDR3 is CASSQEGLPQETQYF. Written as DNA, the CDR3 is TGCGCCAGCAGCCAAGAGGGACTACCCCAAGAGACCCAGTACTTC.

This chain uses TRBV2 with TRBJ2-4, with 10 bases aligning to TRBD1. CDR3 length equals 15 residues. Germline V lookup: CDR1 SNHLY, CDR2 FYNNEI. V lost 6 bases and J lost 5; bases outside the gene matches: 7. The CDR3 loop reads CASRKSGTGENIQYF. The CDR3 DNA reads as TGTGCCAGCAGGAAATCCGGGACAGGGGAAAACATTCAGTACTTC.

This rearrangement joins TRBV20-1 to TRBJ2-7, with 8 bases lining up with TRBD2. The germline CDR1 and CDR2 sequences are DFQATT and SNEGSKA (reference sequence). The CDR3 loop spans 15 amino acids. V lost 3 bases, J lost 0 bases, and 7 bases stayed unmatched. CDR3 bases: TGCAGTGCTAGTTCCCGCGGGAGGAGCTCCTACGAGCAGTACTTC. This translates into CSASSRGRSSYEQYF.

In the case of this clone: Other DNA sequences in the same sample also yield this CDR3. The chain recombines TRBV9 with TRBJ2-1, with 9 bases lining up with TRBD2. Germline trimming cut 0 bases from V and 4 bases from J; bases unmatched to any gene: 2. Looked up from germline, CDR1 is SGDLS and CDR2 is YYNGEE. This CDR3 has 15 amino acids. Here the CDR3 DNA reads TGTGCCAGCAGCGTAGGGGCGGGAGGGTACAATGAGCAGTTCTTC. It codes for CASSVGAGGYNEQFF.

The chain links TRBV4-2 to TRBJ2-5; 9 bases are shared with TRBD1. The CDR3 extends over 16 amino acids. Germline V gene lookup returns CDR1 LGHNA and CDR2 YNFKEQ. The V gene end was trimmed by 0 bases and the J gene end by 5 bases; junction bases not matched to a gene: 7. The CDR3 DNA reads TGTGCCAGCAGCCAAGATCCGGACAGGGGTCAGGAGACCCAGTACTTC. It translates to CASSQDPDRGQETQYF.

This clone was seen more than once but under ten times. The rearrangement uses TRBV4-1 and TRBJ1-2; a weak D match, TRBD1 (6 bases). With 0 bases removed from V and 2 bases from J, the gap between germline ends came to 13 bases. The germline V gene has CDR1 MGHRA and CDR2 YSYEKL. The length of the CDR3 is 16 residues. CDR3 in DNA: TGCGCCAGCAGCCAAGAGGGATCCACAGGGAACTATGGCTACACCTTC. Translation: CASSQEGSTGNYGYTF.

J is TRBJ1-2 and V is TRBV14, with D tentatively TRBD1 (5 bases). Germline CDR1 reads SGHDN; CDR2 reads FVKESK. CDR3 length equals 15 residues. V was cut by 0 bases and J by 4 bases, with 12 bases left in between. In DNA, the CDR3 is TGTGCCAGCAGCCAAGAGGGGGGTGTCGGCTATGGCTACACCTTC. This gives the protein CASSQEGGVGYGYTF. The variable domain in full, completed from reference TRBV14 and TRBJ1-2, reads EAGVTQFPSHSVIEKGQTVTLRCDPISGHDNLYWYRRVMGKEIKFLLHFVKESKQDESGMPNNRFLAERTGGTYSTLKVQPAELEDSGVYFCASSQEGGVGYGYTFGSGTRLTVV.

V usage is TRBV24-1 and J usage is TRBJ2-7, with 8 positions matching TRBD1. Trimming cost V 8 bases and J 5 bases; bases outside gene matches: 10. Germline V lookup: CDR1 KGHDR, CDR2 SFDVKD. The CDR3 runs to 14 residues. The CDR3 loop reads CATTQDRVRHEQYF. Here the CDR3 DNA reads TGTGCCACCACACAGGACAGGGTCAGGCACGAGCAGTACTTC.

This rearrangement joins TRBV6-1 to TRBJ2-7, with TRBD2 as a possible D gene (5 bases). CDR1 and CDR2 from the germline V gene are MNHNS and SASEGT. The CDR3 spans 13 residues. Trimming took off 2 bases at V and 2 bases at J, with 7 bases between the two ends. Here the CDR3 DNA reads TGTGCCAGCAGTGAACAGGAGGCCTACGAGCAGTACTTC. It is translated as CASSEQEAYEQYF.